This record looks at one TCR beta chain sequence and its context. Its antigen remains unknown. Inclusion characteristics of ophthalmopathy patients comprised a Clinical Activity Score of at least 3, a NOSPECS grade of at least 4, and duration under 3 months. The sample belongs to a study of T cells in Graves' hyperthyroidism and ophthalmopathy. Study conclusions and caveats: Among thyroid clonotypes expanded above 0.001, most also appeared in blood. Ophthalmopathy was separated from stable hyperthyroidism by a 13 V-J model. Model output signaled ophthalmopathy a median about 6.3 months ahead of onset.

Using RNA transcripts as the source, TCR beta CDR3 regions were amplified. The HTBI primer set was used in a first-round RT-PCR of the TCR CDR3. A single record per CDR3 protein comes from TCRdb applying MiXCR to the multiplex PCR reads. The data show almost 500,000 distinct CDR3 sequences, 20% to 25% seen once. This CDR3 has 15 residues. Germline-derived CDR1 and CDR2 are MDHEN and SYDVKM. Losses at the gene ends were 6 bases for V and 2 bases for J; bases not matched to a gene: 9. The material sequenced was blood. The V gene is TRBV28, the J gene TRBJ1-2, with 7 nucleotides matching TRBD1. The clonotype comes from a woman in her seventies with Graves' ophthalmopathy. CDR3 residues: CASSDIPTGNYGYTF. Here the CDR3 DNA reads TGTGCCAGCAGCGATATACCGACAGGGAACTATGGCTACACCTTC.